The text below deals with one T cell receptor (beta chain). The antigen is undetermined. Sorted cells reached over 95% purity in every population. The data are from a study of beta chain features in type 1 diabetes. Study-level information: The study found patients and healthy donors alike in age, gender and cell yields. General study findings and limits: Significant though moderate, a shortening of TCRB CDR3s appeared in all four CD4+ subsets of Type 1 diabetes patients. cDNA sequencing could over-represent cells with high TCR expression. VDJ junctions from patients with type 1 diabetes contained fewer insertions and more deletions.

As every portion of the isolated RNA was reverse transcribed, the sequencing read expressed TCRB transcripts. Assay used: immunoSEQ multiplex PCR; TCRdb lists only in-frame clones, some missing. The profile shows 500,000 to 650,000 clones, 9.5% to 15% of them singletons. The CDR3 runs to 15 residues. The germline V gene has CDR1 LNHDA and CDR2 SQIVND (reference sequence). Unmatched junction bases numbered 7, after V lost 6 bases and J lost 1 base. This TCR was sampled from a man in his thirties or forties with type 1 diabetes. This rearrangement joins TRBV19 to TRBJ2-7; TRBD1 agrees at 9 bases. Sequences were obtained from naive CD4+ T cells from blood. CDR3 sequence: CASRDRDRASYEQYF. The CDR3 DNA sequence: TGTGCCAGTAGGGACCGGGACAGGGCGTCCTACGAGCAGTACTTC.